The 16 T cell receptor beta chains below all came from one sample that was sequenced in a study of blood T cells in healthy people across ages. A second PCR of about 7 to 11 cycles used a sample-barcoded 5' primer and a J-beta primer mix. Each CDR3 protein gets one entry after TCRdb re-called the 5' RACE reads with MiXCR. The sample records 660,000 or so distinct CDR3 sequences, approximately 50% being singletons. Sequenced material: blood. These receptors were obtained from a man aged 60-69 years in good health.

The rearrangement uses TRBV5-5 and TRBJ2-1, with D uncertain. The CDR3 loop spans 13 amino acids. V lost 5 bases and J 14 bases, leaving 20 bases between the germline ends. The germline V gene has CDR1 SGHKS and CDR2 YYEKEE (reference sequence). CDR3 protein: CASRISLGLLEFF. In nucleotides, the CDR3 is TGTGCCAGCAGAATATCCTTGGGCTTATTGGAGTTCTTC.

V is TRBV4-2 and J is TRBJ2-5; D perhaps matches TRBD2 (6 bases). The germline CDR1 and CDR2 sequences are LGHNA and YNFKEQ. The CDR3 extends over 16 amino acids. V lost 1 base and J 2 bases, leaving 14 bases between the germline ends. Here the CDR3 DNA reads TGTGCCAGCAGCCAAGTGTCTGGGCGGGGACAAGAGACCCAGTACTTC. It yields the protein CASSQVSGRGQETQYF.

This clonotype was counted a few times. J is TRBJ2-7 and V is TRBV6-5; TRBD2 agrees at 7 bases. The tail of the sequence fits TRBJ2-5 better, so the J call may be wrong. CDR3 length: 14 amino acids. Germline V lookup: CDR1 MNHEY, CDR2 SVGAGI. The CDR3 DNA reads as TGTGCCAGCAGCTGGGGGAGGGAGGCAGAGACCCAGTACTTC. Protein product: CASSWGREAETQYF.

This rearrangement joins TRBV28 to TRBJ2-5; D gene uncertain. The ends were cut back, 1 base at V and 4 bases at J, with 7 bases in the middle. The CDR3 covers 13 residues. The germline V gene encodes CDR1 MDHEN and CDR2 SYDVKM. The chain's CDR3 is CASSLLDPETQYF. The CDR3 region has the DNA TGTGCCAGCAGTTTATTGGATCCAGAGACCCAGTACTTC. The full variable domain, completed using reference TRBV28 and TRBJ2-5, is DVKVTQSSRYLVKRTGEKVFLECVQDMDHENMFWYRQDPGLGLRLIYFSYDVKMKEKGDIPEGYSVSREKKERFSLILESASTNQTSMYLCASSLLDPETQYFGPGTRLLVL.

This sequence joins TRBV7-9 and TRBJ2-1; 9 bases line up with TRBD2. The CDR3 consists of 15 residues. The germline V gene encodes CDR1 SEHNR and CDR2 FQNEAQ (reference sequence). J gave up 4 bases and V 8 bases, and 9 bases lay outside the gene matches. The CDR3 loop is CASAQVAGEYNEQFF. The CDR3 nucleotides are TGTGCCAGCGCTCAAGTAGCGGGGGAATACAATGAGCAGTTCTTC.

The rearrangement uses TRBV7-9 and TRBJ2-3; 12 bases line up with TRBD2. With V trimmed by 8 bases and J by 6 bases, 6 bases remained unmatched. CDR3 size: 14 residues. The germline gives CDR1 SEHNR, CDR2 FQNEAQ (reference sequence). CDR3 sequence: CASSTSGGLDTQYF. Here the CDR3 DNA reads TGTGCCAGCTCGACTAGCGGGGGATTGGATACGCAGTATTTT.

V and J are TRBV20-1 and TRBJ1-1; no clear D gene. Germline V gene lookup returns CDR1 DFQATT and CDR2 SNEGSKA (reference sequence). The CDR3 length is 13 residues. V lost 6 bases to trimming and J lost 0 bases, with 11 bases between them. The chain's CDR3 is CSAVDPMNTEAFF. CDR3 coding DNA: TGCAGTGCAGTGGACCCTATGAACACTGAAGCTTTCTTT.

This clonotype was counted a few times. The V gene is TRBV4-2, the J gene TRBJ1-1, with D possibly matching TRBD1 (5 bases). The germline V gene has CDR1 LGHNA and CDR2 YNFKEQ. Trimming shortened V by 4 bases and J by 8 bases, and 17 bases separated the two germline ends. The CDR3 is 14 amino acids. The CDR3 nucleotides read TGTGCCAGCAGCCGCAACTTAGGGGTGGCGGAAGCTTTCTTT. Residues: CASSRNLGVAEAFF.

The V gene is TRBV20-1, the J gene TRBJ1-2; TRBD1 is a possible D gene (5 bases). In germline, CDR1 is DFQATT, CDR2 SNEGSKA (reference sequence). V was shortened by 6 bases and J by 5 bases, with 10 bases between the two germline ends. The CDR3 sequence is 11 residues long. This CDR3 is CSARRGYGYTF. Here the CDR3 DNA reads TGCAGTGCCCGTCGGGGGTATGGCTACACCTTC.

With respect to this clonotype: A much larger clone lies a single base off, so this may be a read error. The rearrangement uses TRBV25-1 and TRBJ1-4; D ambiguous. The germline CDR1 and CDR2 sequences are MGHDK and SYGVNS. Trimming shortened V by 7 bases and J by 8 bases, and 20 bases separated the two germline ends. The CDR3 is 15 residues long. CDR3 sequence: CASNAPPGRVEKLFF. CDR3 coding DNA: TGTGCCAGCAATGCCCCCCCGGGTAGGGTCGAAAAACTGTTTTTT.

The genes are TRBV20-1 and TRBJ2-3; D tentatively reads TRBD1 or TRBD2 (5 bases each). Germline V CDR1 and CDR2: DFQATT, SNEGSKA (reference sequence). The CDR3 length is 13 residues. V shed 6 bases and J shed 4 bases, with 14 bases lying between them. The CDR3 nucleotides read TGCAGTGCCCCCCGGGGCGAGTCAGATACGCAGTATTTT. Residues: CSAPRGESDTQYF.

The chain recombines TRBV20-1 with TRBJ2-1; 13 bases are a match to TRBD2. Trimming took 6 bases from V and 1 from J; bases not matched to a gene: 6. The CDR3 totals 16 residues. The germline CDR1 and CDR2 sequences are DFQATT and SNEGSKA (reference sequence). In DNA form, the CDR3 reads TGCAGTGCGAGGACTAGCGGGGGCGATTCCTACAATGAGCAGTTCTTC. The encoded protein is CSARTSGGDSYNEQFF.

In DNA, the CDR3 is TGTGCCAGCAGCTTAACAGCGGGGACGTCCTACAATGAGCAGTACTTC. Protein sequence: CASSLTAGTSYNEQYF. V usage is TRBV7-9 and J usage is TRBJ2-7; 7 positions match TRBD2. The trim removed 2 bases at V and 7 bases at J, leaving 14 bases unmatched. Germline CDR1 is SEHNR and CDR2 is FQNEAQ (reference sequence). The CDR3 contains 16 residues.

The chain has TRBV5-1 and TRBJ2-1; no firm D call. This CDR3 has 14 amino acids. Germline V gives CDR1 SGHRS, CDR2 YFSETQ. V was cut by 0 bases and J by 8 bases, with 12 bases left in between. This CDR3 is CASSLGTVLDEQFF. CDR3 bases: TGCGCCAGCAGCTTGGGTACAGTATTGGATGAGCAGTTCTTC.

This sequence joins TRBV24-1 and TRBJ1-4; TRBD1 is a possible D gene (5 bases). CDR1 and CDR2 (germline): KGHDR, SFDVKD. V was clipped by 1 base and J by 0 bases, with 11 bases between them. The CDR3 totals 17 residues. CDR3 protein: CATSDFKGDATNEKLFF. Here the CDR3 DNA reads TGTGCCACCAGTGATTTCAAAGGGGATGCAACTAATGAAAAACTGTTTTTT.

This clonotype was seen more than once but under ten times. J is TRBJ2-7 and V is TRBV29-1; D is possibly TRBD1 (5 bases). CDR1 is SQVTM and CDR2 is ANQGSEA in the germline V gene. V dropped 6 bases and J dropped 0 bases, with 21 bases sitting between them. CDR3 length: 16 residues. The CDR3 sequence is CSVPKLTEDLSYEQYF. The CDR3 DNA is TGCAGCGTACCCAAACTGACAGAGGACCTCTCCTACGAGCAGTACTTC.